The 17 T cell receptor beta chains in this list originate from one sample, sequenced in a study of Ad26.COV2.S vaccination and SARS-CoV-2 variants. Treatment noted: 15 to 20 received Ad26.COV2.S at low or high dose, single or two shots; about 5 received placebo; per-sample allocation not given. Sampling occurred on day 63 after the first vaccine or placebo injection. The repertoire was sequenced with immunoSEQ multiplex PCR; TCRdb's copy has only in-frame clones and lacks some. Seen here are roughly 380,000 clones, 85% to 90% observed once, and the top ten hold about 3.5%. The sample was peripheral blood, taken in a trial of Ad26.COV2.S vaccine versus placebo. These receptors originate from a person between 18 and 59 years old who received the Ad26.COV2.S COVID-19 vaccine or a placebo.

The rearrangement links TRBV19 to TRBJ1-2; D uncertain. This CDR3 has 14 amino acids. The germline CDR1 and CDR2 sequences are LNHDA and SQIVND (reference sequence). Between the trimmed V and J ends, which lost 5 bases and 4 bases, there was a span of 14 bases. CDR3 sequence (DNA): TGTGCCAGTAGTCCTTATGAACAGTTCTATGGCTACACCTTC. It codes for CASSPYEQFYGYTF.

V and J are TRBV11-2 and TRBJ2-7; the D gene is possibly TRBD1 (6 bases). Germline lookup yields CDR1 SGHAT and CDR2 FQNNGV. This CDR3 region has 16 residues. With 6 bases removed from V and 0 bases from J, the gap between germline ends came to 18 bases. CDR3 sequence: CASSQNPRGPSYEQYF. CDR3 in DNA: TGTGCCAGCAGTCAAAACCCCAGGGGTCCCTCCTACGAGCAGTACTTC.

This sequence joins TRBV5-5 and TRBJ1-4; D is perhaps TRBD1 (6 bases). The germline gives CDR1 SGHKS, CDR2 YYEKEE (reference sequence). The CDR3 length is 16 residues. The V and J ends lost 0 bases and 5 bases respectively, with 14 bases between them. The CDR3 nucleotides read TGTGCCAGCAGCTTGGCCGTCGGGGGGCGAAATGAAAAACTGTTTTTT. It encodes CASSLAVGGRNEKLFF.

Here the CDR3 DNA reads TGTGCCAGCAGCTTAATCACTAGCGGGGGAGGTACGCAGTATTTT. Translation gives CASSLITSGGGTQYF. The chain joins TRBV7-9 to TRBJ2-3, with 11 positions matching TRBD2. Germline loops: CDR1 SEHNR, CDR2 FQNEAQ (reference sequence). V trimming: 2 bases; J trimming: 8 bases; junction bases outside the gene matches: 6. The CDR3 sequence is 15 residues long.

This chain joins TRBV9 and TRBJ2-6; D gene uncertain. The length of the CDR3 is 17 residues. V was cut by 0 bases and J by 0 bases, with 10 bases left in between. Per the germline V gene, CDR1 is SGDLS and CDR2 is YYNGEE. Written as DNA, the CDR3 is TGTGCCAGCAGCGTAGATGGCGGCCGCTCTGGGGCCAACGTCCTGACTTTC. It is translated as CASSVDGGRSGANVLTF.

The CDR3: CASSVTGTGYNEQFF. For the CDR3, the DNA is TGTGCCAGCAGTGTAACCGGGACTGGTTACAATGAGCAGTTCTTC. The chain joins TRBV28 to TRBJ2-1, with a weak D call TRBD2 (6 bases). The V end lost 5 bases, the J end lost 4 bases, and 15 bases lay between the germline ends. The germline V gene has CDR1 MDHEN and CDR2 SYDVKM. The CDR3 length is 15 residues.

The CDR3 region has the DNA TGTGCCAGTATTAAGACGGCTCCGAGGGGAACCCAGCATTTT. This translates into CASIKTAPRGTQHF. This chain links TRBV19 with TRBJ1-5, with TRBD1 as a possible D gene (5 bases). Trimming took 7 bases from V and 11 from J, leaving 21 bases between them. The CDR3 sequence is 14 residues long. Per the germline V gene, CDR1 is LNHDA and CDR2 is SQIVND (reference sequence).

This clone came up once. The CDR3 region is CASSVADRADTQYF. As DNA, the CDR3 is TGTGCCAGCAGCGTAGCCGACCGGGCAGATACGCAGTATTTT. The J gene is TRBJ2-3, the V gene TRBV5-6; no firm D call. The CDR3 has 14 residues. Trimming cost V 4 bases and J 4 bases, with 13 bases left between them. Per germline, CDR1 SGHDT and CDR2 YYEEEE.

V and J are TRBV30 and TRBJ1-1; no clear D. Trimming stripped 1 base from V and 1 base from J, with 10 bases between. Germline CDR1 and CDR2: GTSNPN and SVGIG (reference sequence). This CDR3 spans 14 amino acids. CDR3 sequence reads: CAWSATAGNTEAFF. In DNA, the CDR3 is TGTGCCTGGAGTGCCACAGCAGGGAACACTGAAGCTTTCTTT.

The genes are TRBV25-1 and TRBJ1-1, with TRBD1 as a possible D gene (5 bases). V was trimmed by 3 bases and J by 3 bases, leaving 14 bases between them. CDR3 length equals 15 residues. Germline V gives CDR1 MGHDK, CDR2 SYGVNS. CDR3 amino acids: CASSEREDSYTEAFF. CDR3 sequence (DNA): TGTGCCAGCAGTGAGAGGGAAGACAGTTACACTGAAGCTTTCTTT. Full variable domain (outside the CDR3, taken from reference TRBV25-1 and TRBJ1-1): EADIYQTPRYLVIGTGKKITLECSQTMGHDKMYWYQQDPGMELHLIHYSYGVNSTEKGDLSSESTVSRIRTEHFPLTLESARPSHTSQYLCASSEREDSYTEAFFGQGTRLTVV.

For the CDR3, the DNA is TGTGCCACCAGTGATTTTAACCCTTCCGGGGAGCTGTTTTTT. Amino acids: CATSDFNPSGELFF. The rearrangement uses TRBV24-1 and TRBJ2-2; D not resolved. Trimming left V 1 base short and J 6 bases short, with 8 bases between. The CDR3 runs 14 residues. Germline V gives CDR1 KGHDR, CDR2 SFDVKD.

The chain has TRBV7-2 and TRBJ2-7; 8 nucleotides align to TRBD2. CDR3 size: 18 residues. J gave up 7 bases and V 3 bases, and 20 bases lay outside the gene matches. Germline lookup yields CDR1 SGHTA and CDR2 FQGNSA. CDR3 bases: TGTGCCAGCAGCTTCGCCGGGGGCGGGGGGCCTGGTTTGAAAGAGCAGTACTTC. Translation gives CASSFAGGGGPGLKEQYF. Using reference TRBV7-2 and TRBJ2-7 for the parts outside the CDR3, the full variable domain is GAGVSQSPSNKVTEKGKDVELRCDPISGHTALYWYRQSLGQGLEFLIYFQGNSAPDKSGLPSDRFSAERTGGSVSTLTIQRTQQEDSAVYLCASSFAGGGGPGLKEQYFGPGTRLTVT.

The chain is built from TRBV7-2 and TRBJ1-2; D may be TRBD1 (6 bases). Germline CDR1 is SGHTA and CDR2 is FQGNSA. Trimming left V 0 bases short and J 8 bases short, with 19 bases between. CDR3 length: 16 amino acids. For the CDR3, the DNA is TGTGCCAGCAGCTTAGCCCATATAACGACAGGTGCAGGCTACACCTTC. Translated: CASSLAHITTGAGYTF.

The chain recombines TRBV5-5 with TRBJ1-1; 7 nucleotides align to TRBD1. V shed 4 bases, J shed 2 bases, and the junction held 8 bases outside the gene matches. This CDR3 contains 15 residues. From germline, CDR1 is SGHKS and CDR2 YYEKEE (reference sequence). The CDR3 spells CASSRDDRDNTEAFF. CDR3 DNA: TGTGCCAGCAGCCGAGACGACAGGGATAACACTGAAGCTTTCTTT.

This chain joins TRBV6-5 and TRBJ2-7; D perhaps matches TRBD2 (7 bases). The CDR3 runs 15 residues. The ends were cut back, 2 bases at V and 6 bases at J, with 17 bases in the middle. The germline V gene encodes CDR1 MNHEY and CDR2 SVGAGI. The CDR3, as DNA: TGTGCCAGCAGTTACGGGGGGGCAGGTTATCGCGAGCAGTACTTC. This codes for CASSYGGAGYREQYF.

The V gene is TRBV4-1, the J gene TRBJ1-1, with 7 bases fitting TRBD1. The CDR3 is made up of 13 amino acids. V lost 6 bases, J lost 0 bases, and 1 base stayed unmatched. CDR1 is MGHRA, CDR2 YSYEKL, per germline. CDR3 amino acids: CASRGQLNTEAFF. The CDR3 DNA follows: TGCGCCAGCAGGGGACAGTTGAACACTGAAGCTTTCTTT.

The chain carries TRBV19 and TRBJ1-4, with D tentatively TRBD1 (5 bases). V lost 3 bases and J 7 bases, leaving 12 bases between the germline ends. The germline gives CDR1 LNHDA, CDR2 SQIVND (reference sequence). The CDR3 extends over 14 amino acids. The DNA for the CDR3 is TGTGCCAGTAGTATTTTCAGGGAAGGTGAAAAACTGTTTTTT. It is translated as CASSIFREGEKLFF.